In its sample, the clone carrying this T cell receptor beta chain was seen once. The data originate from a study of blood T cell repertoires in COVID-19. Whole-study context: COVID-19 samples, acute and convalescent, were from the United States, Italy and Spain.

There are 16 residues in the CDR3. V was trimmed by 5 bases and J by 0 bases, leaving 13 bases between them. Germline V gene sequence: CDR1 MDHEN, CDR2 SYDVKM. Under the authors' procedure: The assay estimated nucleated cells by amplifying reference gene primers. Sequenced by immunoSEQ multiplex PCR; TCRdb stores in-frame clones only, minus some. The DNA gave D and trimming, while V, J and clone size come from that table. The table has fewer than 90,000 clones, approximately 88% seen once. V and J are TRBV28 and TRBJ1-4; D might be TRBD1 (6 bases). The sequence derives from a man aged 65 to 85 with acute or convalescent COVID-19. The sample comprised peripheral blood. CDR3 in amino acids: CASSGQNSSTNEKLFF. CDR3 nucleotide sequence: TGTGCCAGCAGTGGACAGAACAGCTCAACTAATGAAAAACTGTTTTTT.